These 8 T cell receptor beta chains were sequenced from one sample in a study of patients and donors after allogeneic stem cell transplantation. TCRdb re-analysed the RT-PCR reads in MiXCR, keeping a single row per CDR3 protein. The sample lists more than 850,000 distinct CDR3 sequences; roughly 18% were seen once. Sequencing used blood, either unsorted or a sorted T cell fraction (not recorded which). These receptors all come from a human donor who was either an allogeneic HSCT recipient or a stem cell or donor lymphocyte infusion donor (not recorded which). It is not recorded whose cells these are; they may come from a transplant donor.

This clonotype came up a few times. The chain joins TRBV24-1 to TRBJ1-5; D is ambiguous. The CDR3 has 13 residues. The V gene's germline CDR1 is KGHDR and CDR2 SFDVKD. The V gene lost 3 bases and the J gene lost 4 bases, with 6 bases spanning the gap. The CDR3 nucleotides are TGTGCCACCAGTGATGTGGGGAATCAGCCCCAGCATTTT. This encodes CATSDVGNQPQHF.

This clonotype was seen a handful of times. This chain joins TRBV15 and TRBJ2-1; 7 bases fit TRBD2. CDR1 is LNHNV, CDR2 YYDKDF, per germline (reference sequence). The CDR3 length is 17 residues. The ends lost 3 bases at V and 0 bases at J; junction bases unmatched: 8. The CDR3 loop is CATSREKLAFSYNEQFF. Here the CDR3 DNA reads TGTGCCACCAGCAGGGAGAAACTAGCGTTCTCCTACAATGAGCAGTTCTTC.

In this sample, this clonotype turned up many times. The chain combines TRBV9 with TRBJ1-2; D gene uncertain. V shed 5 bases and J shed 0 bases, with 11 bases lying between them. Germline CDR1 and CDR2: SGDLS and YYNGEE. The CDR3 spans 14 residues. The DNA of the CDR3 is TGTGCCAGCAGTCTGGCGGGATCTAACTATGGCTACACCTTC. It encodes CASSLAGSNYGYTF.

This clonotype came up a few times. This chain joins TRBV10-3 and TRBJ1-2, with a tentative D call TRBD1 (5 bases). The ends were cut back, 11 bases at V and 3 bases at J, with 25 bases in the middle. Per germline, CDR1 ENHRY and CDR2 SYGVKD. CDR3 length: 16 residues. CDR3 bases: TGTGCCGCCTGCGGTGAAAGAGGGGCGAGGGACTATGGCTACACCTTC. Translated, it gives CAACGERGARDYGYTF.

The V gene is TRBV4-2, the J gene TRBJ2-3; 8 bases map to TRBD2. CDR1 is LGHNA and CDR2 is YNFKEQ in the germline V gene. This CDR3 has 16 residues. V dropped 1 base and J dropped 0; count of bases not matched to a gene: 3. Here the CDR3 DNA reads TGTGCCAGCAGCCAAGCGGGGGGGTCCAGCACAGATACGCAGTATTTT. Translation gives CASSQAGGSSTDTQYF.

J is TRBJ1-6 and V is TRBV18, with D unresolved. Germline CDR1 reads KGHSH; CDR2 reads LQKENI. Trimming left V 6 bases short and J 12 bases short, with 18 bases between. The CDR3 consists of 14 residues. The CDR3 DNA is TGTGCCAGCTCCCCGGGCGGCCCCGGCCTACCCCTCCACTTT. Translated, it gives CASSPGGPGLPLHF.

V is TRBV20-1 and J is TRBJ1-2, with D uncertain. V was trimmed by 6 bases and J by 2 bases, leaving 10 bases between them. Germline V lookup: CDR1 DFQATT, CDR2 SNEGSKA (reference sequence). The CDR3 runs to 12 residues. CDR3 nucleotide sequence: TGCAGTGCCAGCAGGCCCAACTATGGCTACACCTTC. Encoded protein: CSASRPNYGYTF.

The rearrangement joins TRBV21-1 to TRBJ1-5; the D call TRBD1 from the table was never checked on the DNA. TRBV21-1 counts as a pseudogene. This CDR3 is 14 amino acids long. The CDR3 loop is CASSKDRVGQPQHF. CDR3 nucleotide sequence: TGTGCCAGCAGCAAGGACAGGGTGGGTCAGCCCCAGCATTTT.